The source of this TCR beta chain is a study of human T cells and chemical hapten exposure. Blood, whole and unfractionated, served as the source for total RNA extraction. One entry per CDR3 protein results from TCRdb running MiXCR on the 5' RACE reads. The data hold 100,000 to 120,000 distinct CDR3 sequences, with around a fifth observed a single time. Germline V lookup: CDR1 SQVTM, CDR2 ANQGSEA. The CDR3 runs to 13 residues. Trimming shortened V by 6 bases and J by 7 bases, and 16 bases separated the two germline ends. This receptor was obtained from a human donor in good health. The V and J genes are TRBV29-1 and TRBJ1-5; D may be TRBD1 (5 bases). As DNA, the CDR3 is TGCAGCGTCGCCGACGGCCGGGGGCAGCCCCAGCATTTT. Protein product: CSVADGRGQPQHF.